The T cell receptor beta chain under discussion was sequenced for a study of blood T cell repertoires in COVID-19. Looking at the study overall: Spain, Italy and the United States supplied samples that represented acute and convalescent COVID-19. T cells, B-cell-depleted T cells, or PBMCs provided the cDNA or gDNA that served as material.

This clone was found once. Authors' analysis steps: Amplifying reference gene primers gave estimates of nucleated cell counts. TCRdb's copy holds only in-frame clones and misses some; the assay was immunoSEQ multiplex PCR. That table furnishes V, J and clone size, whereas the DNA furnished D and trimming. The profile covers more than 250,000 clones, with 84% appearing a single time and around 7.8% taken by the ten largest. In germline, CDR1 is LGHNA, CDR2 YNFKEQ. This CDR3 has 15 residues. Trimming pared 4 bases from V and 2 bases from J, leaving 15 bases between. V and J are TRBV4-2 and TRBJ2-7; D perhaps matches TRBD2 (6 bases). The receptor comes from a human donor in a cohort sampled during active COVID-19. The sequencing sample was made of peripheral blood. CDR3 sequence reads: CASSPGSSGAYEQYF. CDR3 coding DNA: TGTGCCAGCAGCCCGGGCAGTTCGGGGGCCTACGAGCAGTACTTC.